The clone carrying this TCR beta chain has just a few counts. Its cognate antigen is unknown. TCRdb called the 5' RACE reads again in MiXCR, with one record for every CDR3 protein. The table has about 700,000 distinct CDR3 sequences, about 20% seen once. With 3 bases removed from V and 4 bases from J, the gap between germline ends came to 16 bases. This CDR3 has 15 residues. Germline V gene data show CDR1 as DFQATT and CDR2 as SNEGSKA (reference sequence). The sample belongs to a study of CD8 T cells in ankylosing spondylitis. Study-level results: A motif of roughly eight highly homologous TCR beta variants was seen as apparently characteristic of ankylosing spondylitis blood.

Sequencing was performed on blood, either unsorted or a sorted T cell fraction (not recorded which). V is TRBV20-1 and J is TRBJ2-1; D is possibly TRBD2 (6 bases). The clonotype was recovered from a male donor with ankylosing spondylitis. CDR3 in amino acids: CSASGSAGTYNEQFF. In nucleotides, the CDR3 is TGCAGTGCTAGTGGATCTGCGGGAACTTACAATGAGCAGTTCTTC.